This T cell receptor (beta chain) stems from a study of T cells in Graves' hyperthyroidism and ophthalmopathy. Overall study context: Peripheral blood was collected at initial diagnosis, before any treatment.

In germline, CDR1 is SGHDT, CDR2 YYEEEE. Between the trimmed V and J ends, which lost 2 bases and 5 bases, there was a span of 14 bases. This CDR3 region has 15 residues. This clonotype was counted ten times or more. Ophthalmopathy in the patients scored at least 3 on Clinical Activity Score and at least 4 on NOSPECS grade, lasting under 3 months. Orbital computed tomography, thyroid ultrasound, serum thyroxine and TRAb, and clinical symptoms together informed the diagnoses. Source material for PBMCs was around 10 ml fresh peripheral blood. RNA transcripts provided the source from which TCR beta CDR3 regions were amplified. The TCR CDR3 was amplified in a first-round RT-PCR using the HTBI primer set. TCRdb fed the multiplex PCR reads into MiXCR, producing one record per CDR3 protein. The sample shows roughly 550,000 distinct CDR3 sequences, about 16% of them seen only once.

The sample comprised blood. V is TRBV5-6 and J is TRBJ2-1, with a weak D call TRBD1 (6 bases). This clonotype was sampled from a woman younger than 45 with Graves' ophthalmopathy. The chain's CDR3 is CASSFNTGLDNEQFF. CDR3 in DNA: TGTGCCAGCAGCTTTAATACAGGGCTAGACAATGAGCAGTTCTTC.